Listed below are T cell receptor beta chains from one sample, sequenced in a study of blood T cell repertoires in COVID-19. Profiled with immunoSEQ multiplex PCR; TCRdb holds only in-frame clones, not every one. There are some 200,000 clones in the sample; approximately 81% occur only once, and roughly 14% lies in the top ten. The sequenced material came from peripheral blood. The receptors were sampled from a woman aged 70-85 years with COVID-19, enrolled during active disease. Both conserved end residues are part of each CDR3. Each record gives: clone size, J gene, D gene, V gene, CDR3 protein, CDR3 DNA. A D gene is named only where the DNA matches it firmly. Size values are once, few and many counts, or a class for expanded clones, and some rows have none.

size: -
J: TRBJ1-4
D: TRBD1
V: TRBV6-1
CDR3: CASSVGQGRKNEKLFF
DNA: TGTGCCAGCAGTGTCGGACAGGGTCGAAAGAATGAAAAACTGTTTTTT

size: -
J: TRBJ2-1
D: -
V: TRBV7-9
CDR3: CASSFRRGEQFF
DNA: TGTGCCAGCAGCTTTCGGAGGGGTGAGCAGTTCTTC

size: -
J: TRBJ1-5
D: -
V: TRBV19
CDR3: CASSSQGGSNQPQHF
DNA: TGTGCCAGTAGTAGCCAGGGTGGAAGCAATCAGCCCCAGCATTTT

size: -
J: TRBJ1-5
D: -
V: TRBV27
CDR3: CASSLGAGVQHF
DNA: TGTGCCAGCAGTTTAGGGGCCGGCGTCCAGCATTTT

size: -
J: TRBJ1-1
D: TRBD1
V: TRBV3-1/TRBV3-2
CDR3: CASSQEDRGSTEAFF
DNA: TGTGCCAGCAGCCAAGAGGACAGGGGGAGTACTGAAGCTTTCTTT

size: few
J: TRBJ2-2
D: -
V: TRBV5-1
CDR3: CASSLQRATNTGELFF
DNA: TGCGCCAGCAGCTTGCAGCGGGCAACGAACACCGGGGAGCTGTTTTTT

size: -
J: TRBJ1-5
D: -
V: TRBV19
CDR3: CASSKDIAGVSNQPQHF
DNA: TGTGCCAGTAGTAAGGACATCGCGGGGGTAAGCAATCAGCCCCAGCATTTT

size: few
J: TRBJ2-7
D: -
V: TRBV30
CDR3: CAWSVGQTLYEQYF
DNA: TGTGCCTGGAGTGTAGGACAGACTCTCTACGAGCAGTACTTC

size: -
J: TRBJ1-2
D: -
V: TRBV28
CDR3: CASSLYAGKYGYTF
DNA: TGTGCCAGCAGTTTATATGCGGGGAAATATGGCTACACCTTC

size: -
J: TRBJ2-2
D: -
V: TRBV7-9
CDR3: CASSQGAPTGELFF
DNA: TGTGCCAGCAGCCAAGGGGCCCCCACCGGGGAGCTGTTTTTT

size: once
J: TRBJ2-5
D: TRBD2
V: TRBV7-9
CDR3: CASSAEWDYKETQYF
DNA: TGTGCCAGCAGCGCAGAATGGGACTACAAAGAGACCCAGTACTTC

size: -
J: TRBJ2-3
D: -
V: TRBV7-2
CDR3: CASSFQGSQGDTQYF
DNA: TGTGCCAGCAGCTTTCAGGGGTCACAAGGAGATACGCAGTATTTT

size: -
J: TRBJ1-1
D: -
V: TRBV5-1
CDR3: CASSSTGNTEAFF
DNA: TGCGCCAGCAGCTCGACAGGGAACACTGAAGCTTTCTTT

size: -
J: TRBJ2-6
D: TRBD1
V: TRBV7-9
CDR3: CASSSGDRAGANVLTF
DNA: TGTGCCAGCAGCTCAGGGGACAGGGCTGGGGCCAACGTCCTGACTTTC

size: -
J: TRBJ1-4
D: -
V: TRBV4-1
CDR3: CASEVLAGTNEKLFF
DNA: TGCGCCAGCGAGGTTTTAGCGGGGACTAATGAAAAACTGTTTTTT

size: -
J: TRBJ2-1
D: TRBD1
V: TRBV28
CDR3: CASSSPGTGVRSYNEQFF
DNA: TGTGCCAGCAGTTCACCCGGGACAGGGGTGAGGTCCTACAATGAGCAGTTCTTC

size: few
J: TRBJ1-2
D: -
V: TRBV5-1
CDR3: CASSPERFGYTF
DNA: TGCGCCAGCAGCCCCGAGAGGTTTGGCTACACCTTC

size: -
J: TRBJ1-6
D: -
V: TRBV7-9
CDR3: CASTHYLRDNNSPLHF
DNA: TGTGCCAGCACCCACTACTTAAGGGACAATAATTCACCCCTCCACTTT

size: -
J: TRBJ1-6
D: TRBD1
V: TRBV28
CDR3: CASSFSVQGKNSPLHF
DNA: TGTGCCAGCAGTTTCTCTGTACAGGGGAAAAATTCACCCCTCCACTTT

size: -
J: TRBJ1-2
D: -
V: TRBV29-1
CDR3: CSVPDSHYGYTF
DNA: TGCAGCGTCCCCGACAGCCACTATGGCTACACCTTC

size: few
J: TRBJ2-2
D: -
V: TRBV30
CDR3: CAWSVPLPGESTGELFF
DNA: TGTGCCTGGAGTGTACCCCTTCCGGGGGAAAGCACCGGGGAGCTGTTTTTT

size: -
J: TRBJ1-2
D: -
V: TRBV10-3
CDR3: CAISDTGMGGYTF
DNA: TGTGCCATCAGTGATACGGGTATGGGTGGCTACACCTTC

size: -
J: TRBJ2-3
D: TRBD2
V: TRBV2
CDR3: CASSGGVATDTQYF
DNA: TGTGCCAGCTCGGGGGGGGTAGCCACAGATACGCAGTATTTT

size: -
J: TRBJ2-3
D: TRBD2
V: TRBV11-3
CDR3: CASSSGTSGVSDTQYF
DNA: TGTGCCAGCAGCTCCGGGACTAGCGGAGTGTCAGATACGCAGTATTTT

size: -
J: TRBJ1-1
D: -
V: TRBV25-1
CDR3: CASSVSPTEAFF
DNA: TGTGCCAGCAGTGTGAGCCCCACTGAAGCTTTCTTT

size: -
J: TRBJ1-3
D: -
V: TRBV30
CDR3: CAWSFSLGLTSGNTIYF
DNA: TGTGCCTGGAGTTTTTCTCTGGGACTTACCTCTGGAAACACCATATATTTT

size: -
J: TRBJ2-1
D: -
V: TRBV30
CDR3: CAWADKNREEQFF
DNA: TGTGCCTGGGCAGATAAGAACCGGGAGGAGCAGTTCTTC

size: few
J: TRBJ1-1
D: -
V: TRBV6-5
CDR3: CASSPNTEAFF
DNA: TGTGCCAGCAGTCCTAACACTGAAGCTTTCTTT